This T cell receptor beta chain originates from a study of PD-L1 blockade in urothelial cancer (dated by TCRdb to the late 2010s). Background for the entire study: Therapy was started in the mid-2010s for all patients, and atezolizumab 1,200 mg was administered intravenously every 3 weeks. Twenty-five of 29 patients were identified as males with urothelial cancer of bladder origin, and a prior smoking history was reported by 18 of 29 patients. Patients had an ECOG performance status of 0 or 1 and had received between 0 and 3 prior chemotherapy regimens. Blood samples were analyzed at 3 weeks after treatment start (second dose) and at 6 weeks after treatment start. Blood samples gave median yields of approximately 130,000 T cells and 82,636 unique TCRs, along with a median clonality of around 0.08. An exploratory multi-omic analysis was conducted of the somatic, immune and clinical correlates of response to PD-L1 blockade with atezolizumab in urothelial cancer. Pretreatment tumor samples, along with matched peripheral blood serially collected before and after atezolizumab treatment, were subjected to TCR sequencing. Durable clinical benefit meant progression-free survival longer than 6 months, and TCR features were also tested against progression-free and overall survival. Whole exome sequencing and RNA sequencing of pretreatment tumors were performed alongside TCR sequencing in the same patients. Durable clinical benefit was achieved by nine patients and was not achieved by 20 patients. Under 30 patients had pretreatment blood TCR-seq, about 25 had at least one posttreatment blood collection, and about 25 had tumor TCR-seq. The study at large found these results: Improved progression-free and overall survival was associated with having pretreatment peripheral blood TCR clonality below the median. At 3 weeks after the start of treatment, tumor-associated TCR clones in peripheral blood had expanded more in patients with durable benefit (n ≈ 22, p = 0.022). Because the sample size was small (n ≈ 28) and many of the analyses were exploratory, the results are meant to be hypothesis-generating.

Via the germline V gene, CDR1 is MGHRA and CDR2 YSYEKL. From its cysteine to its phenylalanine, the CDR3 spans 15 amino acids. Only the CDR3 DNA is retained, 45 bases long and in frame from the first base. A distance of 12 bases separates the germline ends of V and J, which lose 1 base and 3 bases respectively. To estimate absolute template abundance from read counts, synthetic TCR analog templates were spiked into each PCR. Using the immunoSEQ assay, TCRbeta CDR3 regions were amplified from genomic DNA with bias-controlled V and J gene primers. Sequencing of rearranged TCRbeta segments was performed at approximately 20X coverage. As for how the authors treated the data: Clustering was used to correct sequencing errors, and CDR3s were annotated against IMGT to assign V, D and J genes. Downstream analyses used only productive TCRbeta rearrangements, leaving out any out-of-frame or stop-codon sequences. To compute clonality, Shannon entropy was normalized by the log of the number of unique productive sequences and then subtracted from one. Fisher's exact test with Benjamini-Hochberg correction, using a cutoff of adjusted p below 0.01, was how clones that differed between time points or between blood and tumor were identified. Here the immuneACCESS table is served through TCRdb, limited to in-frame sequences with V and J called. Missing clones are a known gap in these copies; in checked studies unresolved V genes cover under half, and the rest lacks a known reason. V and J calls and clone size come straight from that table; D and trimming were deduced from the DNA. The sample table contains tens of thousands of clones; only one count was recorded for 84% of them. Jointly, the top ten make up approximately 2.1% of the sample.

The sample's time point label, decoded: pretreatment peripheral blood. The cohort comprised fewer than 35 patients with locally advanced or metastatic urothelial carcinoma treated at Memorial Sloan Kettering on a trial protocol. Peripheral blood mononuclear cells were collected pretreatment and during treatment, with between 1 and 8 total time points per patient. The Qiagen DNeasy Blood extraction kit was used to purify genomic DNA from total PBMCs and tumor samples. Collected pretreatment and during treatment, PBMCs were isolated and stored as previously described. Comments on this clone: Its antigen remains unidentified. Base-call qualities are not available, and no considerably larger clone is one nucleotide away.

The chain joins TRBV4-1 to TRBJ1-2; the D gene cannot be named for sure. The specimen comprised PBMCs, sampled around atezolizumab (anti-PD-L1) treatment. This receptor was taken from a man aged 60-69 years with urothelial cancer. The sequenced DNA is TGCGCCAGCAGCCAAGCAGAGGCTTACGACTATGGCTACACCTTC. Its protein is CASSQAEAYDYGYTF.